The 7 T cell receptor beta chains below were found in one sample sequenced in a study of T cells in women clearing cervical HPV infection. The table came from immunoSEQ multiplex PCR; TCRdb's copy has only in-frame clones and leaves some out. The sample includes about 35,000 clones. Input material: blood buffy coat. All receptors come from a woman between 18 and 69 years old with a cervical HPV16 infection that either progressed to CIN3+ or cleared (not recorded which).

Notes on this clone: With the read ending 3 residues before the CDR3 end, the germline J gene is used to fill in that end. The chain carries TRBV7-2 and TRBJ1-5; the D is unclear. The germline gives CDR1 SGHTA, CDR2 FQGNSA. The V end lost 1 base, the J end lost 6 bases, and 4 bases lay between the germline ends. The CDR3 totals 12 residues. CDR3 residues: CASSLGGQPQHF. The DNA read from the CDR3 is TGTGCCAGCAGCTTAGGAGGTCAGCCC.

In regard to this clone: The CDR3 is cut off 3 residues early in the read; its end comes from the germline J gene. The rearrangement links TRBV2 to TRBJ2-1; 11 bases map to TRBD2. The J segment lost 4 bases and the V segment lost 8 bases, leaving 4 bases of the junction unmatched. Per the germline V gene, CDR1 is SNHLY and CDR2 is FYNNEI. The CDR3 has 14 residues. Incomplete CDR3 DNA: TGTGCCAGCGGGGGACTAGCGGTTTACAATGAG. Amino acids: CASGGLAVYNE. The CDR3 in full is CASGGLAVYNEQFF.

This chain's CDR3 is CASSLGGDSYNEQFF. The CDR3 DNA, read in part, is TGTGCCAGCAGCCTGGGGGGGGACTCCTACAATGAG. The chain links TRBV5-4 to TRBJ2-1; TRBD2 aligns across 7 bases. The DNA ends 3 residues before the CDR3 does, and the rest of the CDR3 is filled in from the germline J gene. The V segment lost 4 bases and the J segment 0 bases; nucleotides outside the gene matches: 4. CDR3 size: 15 residues. Germline V gives CDR1 SGHNT, CDR2 YYREEE (reference sequence).

To note about this clone: The read finishes 3 residues shy of the CDR3 end, and the germline J gene is used to complete it. Different DNA sequences within this sample yield the same CDR3. The chain has TRBV20-1 and TRBJ2-7; 7 positions match TRBD1. From germline, CDR1 is DFQATT and CDR2 SNEGSKA (reference sequence). The CDR3 loop spans 13 amino acids. V dropped 4 bases and J dropped 2; count of bases not matched to a gene: 5. The part of the CDR3 DNA that was read is TGCAGTGCTACAGGGGGAAGCCCCTACGAG. Its translation is CSATGGSPYE. The complete CDR3 reads CSATGGSPYEQYF.

The CDR3 spells CSAAGTGPSYGYTF. Partial CDR3 DNA: TGCAGTGCAGCCGGGACAGGGCCTTCCTATGGC. The J gene is TRBJ1-2, the V gene TRBV20-1; the match to TRBD1 covers 9 bases. Sequencing ends 3 residues short of the CDR3 end; the germline J gene provides the rest. This CDR3 contains 14 residues. J gave up 4 bases and V 6 bases, and 9 bases lay outside the gene matches. In germline, CDR1 is DFQATT, CDR2 SNEGSKA (reference sequence).

As concerns this clone: The CDR3 end is not reached by the read, which stops 3 residues before it; the germline J gene fills it in. J is TRBJ2-7 and V is TRBV5-6; TRBD2 aligns across 13 bases. This CDR3 contains 15 residues. Unmatched junction bases numbered 5, after V lost 4 bases and J lost 4 bases. Per germline, CDR1 SGHDT and CDR2 YYEEEE. The sequenced CDR3 bases are TGTGCCAGCAGCCATACTAGCGGGAGGGCGTACGAG. Translated, it gives CASSHTSGRAYE. Given in full, the CDR3 is CASSHTSGRAYEQYF.

With respect to this clone: The read terminates 3 residues ahead of where the CDR3 ends, so the germline J gene completes it. The genes are TRBV27 and TRBJ2-3; possible D gene TRBD1, 6 bases. From germline, CDR1 is MNHEY and CDR2 SMNVEV (reference sequence). The CDR3 totals 12 residues. Incomplete CDR3 DNA: TGTGCCAGCCGGGACAACAATCAGCCG. Protein: CASRDNNQP. The whole CDR3 region reads CASRDNNQPQYF.